The present T cell receptor (beta chain) was sequenced within a study of T cells after yellow fever vaccination. Study-wide context: SMART-Seq v4 Ultra Low Input served to prepare low-cell-number fractions. Overall study findings and caveats: Some clonotypes were seen in both the CD4 and the CD8 compartments. These made up a small share and likely arose from convergent recombination. Secondary responses were weaker yet peaked faster, day 5 versus 15. Booster samples showed a return of most primary-vaccination clones (roughly 95% CD4, about 85% CD8).

In TCRdb, the 5' RACE reads were re-called with MiXCR into one record per CDR3 protein. The top ten clones hold about 3% of a sample with more than 300,000 distinct CDR3 sequences, about 10% of them seen once. Many counts were recorded for this clonotype. Its target is not known. Germline CDR1 is MGHRA and CDR2 is YSYEKL. Trimming took off 4 bases at V and 0 bases at J, with 12 bases between the two ends. This CDR3 has 15 residues. The chain carries TRBV4-1 and TRBJ1-2; D unclear. This TCR was sampled from a man between 18 and 35 years old who received the YFV17D yellow fever vaccine. Specimen: CD4+ T cells sorted from PBMCs, collected 45 days after the yellow fever booster vaccination. The CDR3 spells CASSPRVGSNYGYTF. The CDR3 DNA is TGCGCCAGCAGCCCAAGAGTGGGCTCTAACTATGGCTACACCTTC.